This T cell receptor (beta chain) was profiled in a study of Graves' ophthalmopathy and Graves' hyperthyroidism (dated 2018 in TCRdb). A note on the overall study: Peripheral blood samples were taken at the time of initial diagnosis, before any treatment was given. The 95 to 100 discovery patients were randomly split 7:3 into training and test sets. To explore V-J signatures distinguishing ophthalmopathy from hyperthyroidism, a discovery set of around 100 patients (fewer than 45 ophthalmopathy, 55 to 60 stable hyperthyroidism) was enrolled. Following sample collection, hyperthyroidism patients were given methimazole at a starting dose of 30 mg daily, and ophthalmopathy patients were given high-dose intravenous methylprednisolone. In total, 135 blood samples were TCR-sequenced: 43 ophthalmopathy, roughly 77 hyperthyroidism and roughly 17 hyperthyroidism-to-ophthalmopathy patients. An independent validation cohort was composed of around 19 hyperthyroidism patients and 15 to 17 patients who later progressed from hyperthyroidism to ophthalmopathy. In over 5 hyperthyroidism patients, the T-cell repertoire of thyroid tissue was compared with the T-cell repertoire of blood. TCR beta repertoire signatures were used to distinguish Graves' ophthalmopathy from Graves' hyperthyroidism and to predict progression to ophthalmopathy.

The ophthalmopathy patients had moderately to severely active disease, with a Clinical Activity Score of 3 or higher, a NOSPECS grade of 4 or higher, and a disease duration of less than 3 months. Anyone with other autoimmune diseases, uncontrolled infections, pregnancy or lactation was excluded from the study. Clinical symptoms, serum thyroxine, TRAb, thyroid ultrasound and orbital computed tomography formed the basis of the diagnosis. Using Ficoll-Paque density gradient centrifugation, PBMCs were isolated from roughly 9.2 ml of fresh peripheral blood. Total RNA was extracted using Trizol reagent, and RNA quality was checked on an Agilent 2100 Bioanalyzer. Many counts were recorded for this clonotype. The clone's antigen remains unknown. Base qualities were left out, and no much larger clone turns up one base away. The full study reports these points: In cross-validation, the 13-signature model distinguished ophthalmopathy from stable hyperthyroidism with less than 90% sensitivity and over 81% specificity, while in the test set the corresponding values were about 80% and 75%. Most expanded thyroid clonotypes with frequency above 0.001 were also detected in blood, suggesting blood repertoires may reflect the thyroid immune response. No statistical method was used to predetermine the sample size, and group allocation was not hidden from the investigators. In validation, the model predicted ophthalmopathy progression with less than 71% sensitivity and roughly 72% specificity; 12 predicted patients were CT-confirmed with GO in a median of approximately 6.5 months.

TCR beta CDR3 regions were amplified from RNA transcripts for repertoire sequencing. A first-round RT-PCR used HTBI primers with the Qiagen OneStep RT-PCR kit, followed by a second-round multiplex PCR, size selection and purification. The libraries underwent paired-end sequencing with 100 bp reads on an Illumina HiSeq2000. The authors' pipeline ran thus. SOAPnuke was used to process the reads, removing any read that contained adapters or uncalled bases, had a mean Phred below 15, or lacked an exact match to the constant primer or identifier. COPE v1.2.5 was used to merge high-quality paired reads. Each unique nucleotide sequence was treated as a clonotype, and MiTCR v1.1 was used to align the clonotypes to the IMGT TRB V, D and J references. Only V-J combinations with frequency above 0.0001 were analysed, covering around 99% of repertoires. For each V-J combination, a TCR clonal expansion and chaos score was defined as F50 clonal expansion divided by the chaos observed in the TCRdist matrix. Features were reduced by Welch's t-statistics and random forest to about a dozen V-J combinations, which fed a naive Bayes classifier. Thyroid-blood repertoire similarity was quantified with the Morisita-Horn index. TCRdb passed the public sequencing reads through fastp at Q25 and MiXCR, retaining productive beta sequences. Entries are consolidated by CDR3 protein sequence, retaining the most common genes and DNA. These V and J calls are TCRdb output, not the study's own analysis. The sample table records 170,000 or so distinct CDR3 sequences; roughly two fifths of these occur just once. The ten largest make up around 5.5% of the sample.

Specimen: peripheral blood. This clonotype was obtained from a middle-aged woman with Graves' ophthalmopathy. Donor details come from another sample of the same person, matched by shared clones.

The CDR3: CAWSVSGGSVYEQYF. In nucleotide form, the sequence is TGTGCCTGGAGTGTAAGTGGCGGGAGTGTATACGAGCAGTACTTC. This chain joins TRBV30 to TRBJ2-7; 7 of the junction bases match TRBD2. CDR1 and CDR2 are read off the germline V gene (reference sequence) as GTSNPN and SVGIG. The CDR3 contains 15 residues, cysteine and phenylalanine counted. Just the 45-base CDR3 DNA is kept, in frame starting at base 1. V is pruned by 0 bases and J by 4 bases, leaving 9 bases of the junction without a gene match.